The 20 T cell receptor beta chains below come from one sample, sequenced in a study of shared T cell receptors in the human thymus. Clones were read by immunoSEQ multiplex PCR, and TCRdb kept only the in-frame ones, dropping some. This table holds about 660,000 clones, more than 75% found once. The data also belong to a second study, concerning human thymus T cells.

The source material was thymocytes. These receptors were collected from a boy less than two years old with a congenital heart defect.

The V call is TRBV19, the J call TRBJ1-4, with a weak D call TRBD1 (6 bases). CDR3 length: 15 residues. The germline V gene has CDR1 LNHDA and CDR2 SQIVND (reference sequence). Trimming pared 1 base from V and 8 bases from J, leaving 14 bases between. The CDR3 region has the DNA TGTGCCAGTAGTATAGGTCGGACAGTTGAGGAAAAACTGTTTTTT. This sequence encodes CASSIGRTVEEKLFF.

This rearrangement joins TRBV30 to TRBJ2-1; 13 nucleotides line up with TRBD2. The CDR3 extends over 15 amino acids. J was trimmed by 9 bases and V by 0 bases; bases with no gene match: 5. Germline V lookup: CDR1 GTSNPN, CDR2 SVGIG (reference sequence). The CDR3 protein is CAWSVLGLAGVEQFF. The CDR3 DNA is TGTGCCTGGAGTGTTCTAGGACTAGCGGGAGTTGAGCAGTTCTTC.

The V gene is TRBV19, the J gene TRBJ2-2, with 8 bases fitting TRBD1. The CDR3 spans 18 residues. Germline CDR1 LNHDA, CDR2 SQIVND (reference sequence). J gave up 1 base and V 7 bases, and 14 bases lay outside the gene matches. CDR3 sequence: CASTLLERTGKNTGELFF. The CDR3 coding sequence is TGTGCCAGTACCCTCCTGGAGCGGACAGGGAAGAACACCGGGGAGCTGTTTTTT.

The genes are TRBV9 and TRBJ2-2; 9 bases are a match to TRBD2. In germline, CDR1 is SGDLS, CDR2 YYNGEE. J gave up 5 bases and V 1 base, and 3 bases lay outside the gene matches. The CDR3 contains 15 residues. CDR3 sequence reads: CASSVSGRWTGELFF. The DNA for the CDR3 is TGTGCCAGCAGCGTAAGCGGGAGGTGGACCGGGGAGCTGTTTTTT.

J is TRBJ2-7 and V is TRBV11-1, with D maybe TRBD2 (6 bases). V was trimmed by 2 bases and J by 2 bases, leaving 10 bases between them. Germline assignment: CDR1 SGHAT and CDR2 FQDESV (reference sequence). The CDR3 covers 14 residues. CDR3: CASSLRPGAYEQYF. Written as DNA, the CDR3 is TGTGCCAGCAGCTTACGTCCGGGAGCCTACGAGCAGTACTTC. Using reference TRBV11-1 and TRBJ2-7 for the parts outside the CDR3, the full variable domain is EAEVAQSPRYKITEKSQAVAFWCDPISGHATLYWYRQILGQGPELLVQFQDESVVDDSQLPKDRFSAERLKGVDSTLKIQPAELGDSAMYLCASSLRPGAYEQYFGPGTRLTVT.

The chain is built from TRBV4-1 and TRBJ2-5; D perhaps matches TRBD2 (6 bases). Near its end, the DNA agrees better with TRBJ2-7, so the J call may be wrong. The germline V gene encodes CDR1 MGHRA and CDR2 YSYEKL. The CDR3 loop spans 17 amino acids. CDR3 amino acids: CASSQDGGTGLSYEQYF. The CDR3 coding sequence is TGCGCCAGCAGCCAAGACGGGGGAACGGGATTGAGCTACGAGCAGTACTTC.

This clone was found a few times. The chain combines TRBV29-1 with TRBJ2-5; D may be TRBD2 (7 bases). V was cut by 6 bases and J by 0 bases, with 17 bases left in between. This CDR3 has 15 residues. Germline CDR1 and CDR2: SQVTM and ANQGSEA. CDR3 amino acids: CSVPQGGGDQETQYF. CDR3 nucleotide sequence: TGCAGCGTGCCCCAAGGGGGGGGCGACCAAGAGACCCAGTACTTC.

This chain joins TRBV28 and TRBJ2-1, with a possible D match to TRBD2 (6 bases). CDR1 MDHEN and CDR2 SYDVKM come from the germline V gene. V gave up 9 bases and J gave up 3 bases, with 15 bases separating them. The CDR3 has 14 residues. The CDR3 DNA reads TGTGCCAGTATGACTAGGGGCTGCTACAATGAGCAGTTCTTC. The encoded protein is CASMTRGCYNEQFF. Variable domain in full (rest from reference TRBV28 and TRBJ2-1): DVKVTQSSRYLVKRTGEKVFLECVQDMDHENMFWYRQDPGLGLRLIYFSYDVKMKEKGDIPEGYSVSREKKERFSLILESASTNQTSMYLCASMTRGCYNEQFFGPGTRLTVL.

The chain couples TRBV6-5 to TRBJ2-3; the match to TRBD2 covers 7 bases. Trimming removed 7 bases from V and 3 bases from J; junction bases left unmatched: 4. From germline, CDR1 is MNHEY and CDR2 SVGAGI. The CDR3 loop spans 13 amino acids. DNA of the CDR3: TGTGCCAGCACCCCGGGACTAACAGATACGCAGTATTTT. This encodes CASTPGLTDTQYF.

The rearrangement links TRBV5-6 to TRBJ2-5, with TRBD1 identical over 9 bases. This CDR3 is built from 15 residues. V lost 4 bases, J lost 5 bases, and 9 bases stayed unmatched. CDR1 is SGHDT and CDR2 is YYEEEE in the germline V gene. The CDR3 DNA reads TGTGCCAGCAGCGGGGGGACAGGGCTCATGGAGACCCAGTACTTC. This encodes CASSGGTGLMETQYF.

The sample holds one count of this clone. This chain links TRBV7-2 with TRBJ1-1; D ambiguous. V was trimmed by 5 bases and J by 6 bases, leaving 22 bases between them. The CDR3 has 16 amino acids. The germline V gene encodes CDR1 SGHTA and CDR2 FQGNSA. As DNA, the CDR3 is TGTGCCAGCAGCCCCAATTACGGAGGCGAGAGCTCTGAAGCTTTCTTT. Its translation is CASSPNYGGESSEAFF.

The chain carries TRBV5-8 and TRBJ1-4, with 7 bases that match TRBD1. Germline CDR1 is SGHTS and CDR2 is YDEGEE. Trimming at V came to 6 bases and at J to 6 bases, leaving 8 bases not matched to a gene. The CDR3 is made up of 14 amino acids. CDR3: CASKIGGADEKLFF. The CDR3 DNA is TGTGCCAGCAAGATAGGGGGCGCCGATGAAAAACTGTTTTTT.

This sequence joins TRBV6-4 and TRBJ2-1; D ambiguous. This CDR3 has 15 residues. Germline CDR1 is MRHNA and CDR2 is SNTAGT. V dropped 6 bases and J dropped 3 bases, with 15 bases sitting between them. The CDR3 DNA sequence: TGTGCCAGCAGGGGTGACTCGTATTACTACAATGAGCAGTTCTTC. It specifies CASRGDSYYYNEQFF.

J is TRBJ2-6 and V is TRBV18; 11 bases are a match to TRBD1. The CDR3 has 18 amino acids. Trimming removed 5 bases from V and 4 bases from J; junction bases left unmatched: 10. CDR1 is KGHSH and CDR2 is LQKENI in the germline V gene. The CDR3 DNA sequence: TGTGCCAGCTCATCGCCGGGACAGGGGGTGTTCGGGGCCAACGTCCTGACTTTC. It yields the protein CASSSPGQGVFGANVLTF.

The CDR3 nucleotides read TGTGCCAGCGAGACAGGAGTGAGCTCCTACGAGCAGTACTTC. Protein: CASETGVSSYEQYF. V and J are TRBV6-1 and TRBJ2-7; D perhaps matches TRBD1 (6 bases). The CDR3 extends over 14 amino acids. The V gene's germline CDR1 is MNHNS and CDR2 SASEGT. The ends were cut back, 8 bases at V and 0 bases at J, with 14 bases in the middle.

The chain joins TRBV7-9 to TRBJ1-2, with 7 bases lining up with TRBD1. CDR3 length equals 14 residues. V dropped 3 bases and J dropped 4; count of bases not matched to a gene: 5. The germline V gene encodes CDR1 SEHNR and CDR2 FQNEAQ (reference sequence). The CDR3, as DNA: TGTGCCAGCAGCTTCCGACAGGGAACCTATGGCTACACCTTC. Protein sequence: CASSFRQGTYGYTF.

The chain is built from TRBV10-3 and TRBJ2-2, with 11 positions matching TRBD2. CDR3 size: 15 residues. V was pared by 8 bases and J by 1 base, with 3 bases of the junction left unmatched. In germline, CDR1 is ENHRY, CDR2 SYGVKD. Here the CDR3 DNA reads TGTGCCATCGGCGGGACTAGCGGGAACACCGGGGAGCTGTTTTTT. Its translation: CAIGGTSGNTGELFF.

The rearrangement joins TRBV5-1 to TRBJ1-1; 9 positions match TRBD1. The CDR3 loop spans 19 amino acids. From germline, CDR1 is SGHRS and CDR2 YFSETQ. Unmatched junction bases numbered 16, after V lost 4 bases and J lost 0 bases. In nucleotides, the CDR3 is TGCGCCAGCAGCAAGACACGATCCGGGACAGGGAGCATGAACACTGAAGCTTTCTTT. Translation gives CASSKTRSGTGSMNTEAFF.

The chain combines TRBV15 with TRBJ2-2; 8 nucleotides line up with TRBD1. V gave up 8 bases and J gave up 6 bases; unmatched junction bases: 5. Germline-derived CDR1 and CDR2 are LNHNV and YYDKDF (reference sequence). CDR3 size: 13 residues. CDR3 sequence reads: CATSDREAGELFF. The CDR3 DNA is TGTGCCACCTCGGACAGGGAGGCCGGGGAGCTGTTTTTT. The variable domain in full, with the rest retrieved from reference TRBV15 and TRBJ2-2, is DAMVIQNPRYQVTQFGKPVTLSCSQTLNHNVMYWYQQKSSQAPKLLFHYYDKDFNNEADTPDNFQSRRPNTSFCFLDIRSPGLGDTAMYLCATSDREAGELFFGEGSRLTVL.

The gene calls are TRBV2 and TRBJ2-1; 11 bases line up with TRBD1. Germline V lookup: CDR1 SNHLY, CDR2 FYNNEI. The CDR3 is 13 residues long. The V gene end was trimmed by 9 bases and the J gene end by 8 bases; junction bases not matched to a gene: 6. The CDR3 sequence: CARDRGRRDEQFF. The CDR3 DNA follows: TGTGCCAGGGACAGGGGGCGAAGAGATGAGCAGTTCTTC.